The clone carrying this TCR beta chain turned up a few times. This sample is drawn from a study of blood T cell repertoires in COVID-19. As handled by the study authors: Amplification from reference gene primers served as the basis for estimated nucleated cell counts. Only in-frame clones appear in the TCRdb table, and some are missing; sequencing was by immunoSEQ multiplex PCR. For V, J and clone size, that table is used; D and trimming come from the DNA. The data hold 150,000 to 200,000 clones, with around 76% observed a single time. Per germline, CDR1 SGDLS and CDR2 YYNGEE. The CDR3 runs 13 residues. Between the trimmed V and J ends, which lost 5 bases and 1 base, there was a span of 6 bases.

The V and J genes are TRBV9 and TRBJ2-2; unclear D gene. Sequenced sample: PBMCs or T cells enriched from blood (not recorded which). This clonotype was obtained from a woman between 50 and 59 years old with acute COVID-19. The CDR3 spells CASRQMNTGELFF. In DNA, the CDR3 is TGTGCCAGCAGACAGATGAACACCGGGGAGCTGTTTTTT.